In its sample, the clone carrying this T cell receptor (beta chain) was seen a few times. The data stem from a study of human T cells and chemical hapten exposure. Overall study: For the approximately 25-week duration of the study, patients were given weekly doses of diphenylcyclopropenone on the scalp.

As to time point: pre-sensitization, week 0. Treatment of the sample: therapeutic diphenylcyclopropenone sensitization with weekly scalp DPC. Whole blood, unfractionated, served as the material for total RNA extraction. MiXCR, run by TCRdb on the RACE reads, gives a single entry per CDR3 protein. The profile shows about 59,000 distinct CDR3 sequences, roughly 12% of them singletons. Trimming took 0 bases from V and 0 from J, leaving 10 bases between them. The CDR3 is 16 residues long. Per germline, CDR1 SGHRS and CDR2 YFSETQ. Sequencing was performed on whole blood, taken in connection with sensitization to the hapten diphenylcyclopropenone (DPC). J is TRBJ1-3 and V is TRBV5-1; D unresolved. This sequence was found in a woman aged 40-49 years with alopecia areata. Some clones in this sample may be carry-over from other donors' samples. CDR3 DNA: TGCGCCAGCAGCTTGGGGGTCGGATTCTCTGGAAACACCATATATTTT. This translates into CASSLGVGFSGNTIYF.